The clone carrying this T cell receptor beta chain showed up many times. The antigen remains unidentified. This record comes from a study of metastatic and nonmetastatic thyroid tumors. Overall study context: The authors compared repertoires across blood and tumor or nodule tissue from malignant and benign thyroid patients.

Per the original data handling: Construction of a distant-metastasis classifier for papillary thyroid cancer relied on CDR3 differences across clinicopathological groups. TCRdb reanalyzed the PCR reads with MiXCR. None of the V and J calls come from the authors' own analysis; TCRdb made them. This table has 70,000 or so clones, 11% to 15% appearing once. Patients had received no treatment of any kind before thyroid surgery. J lost 3 bases, V lost 5 bases, and 6 bases had no gene match. Germline V CDR1 and CDR2: LNHDA, SQIVND (reference sequence). This CDR3 is 15 amino acids long. Overall study results and limits: Compared with benign nodules, malignant thyroid tumors were reported to have significantly higher TCR beta diversity in both blood and tumor.

Source material: blood. The J gene is TRBJ2-7, the V gene TRBV19; TRBD2 matches at 11 bases. The origin of this receptor is a male donor with papillary thyroid cancer or a benign thyroid nodule (not recorded which). Some clones in this sample may be carry-over from other donors' samples. The CDR3 sequence is CASSWGLAEGYEQYF. The CDR3 DNA reads as TGTGCCAGTAGTTGGGGACTAGCGGAGGGCTACGAGCAGTACTTC.